The 21 T cell receptor beta chains in this list originate from one sample, sequenced in a study of metastatic and nonmetastatic thyroid tumors. TCRdb used MiXCR to call clones anew from the PCR reads. The sample has roughly 45,000 clones; less than 3.5% are singletons. Thyroid surgery was preceded by no treatment in any patient. The sample comprised blood. These receptors were collected from a female donor with papillary thyroid cancer or a benign thyroid nodule (not recorded which). Some clones in this sample may be carry-over from other donors' samples.

This clone was seen more than once but under ten times. The chain couples TRBV7-8 to TRBJ2-1; 11 bases line up with TRBD1. This CDR3 region has 14 residues. Losses at the gene ends were 4 bases for V and 9 bases for J; bases not matched to a gene: 5. CDR1 and CDR2 from the germline V gene are SGHVS and FQNEAQ. Here the CDR3 reads CASSYGQGAGEQFF. The CDR3 DNA is TGTGCCAGCAGCTATGGACAGGGGGCTGGTGAGCAGTTCTTC.

The CDR3 DNA sequence: TGTGCCAGTAGACTGGGACCGGGACAGAGCTACGAGCAGTACTTC. It specifies CASRLGPGQSYEQYF. This chain uses TRBV19 with TRBJ2-7, with 7 nucleotides matching TRBD1. This CDR3 contains 15 residues. In germline, CDR1 is LNHDA, CDR2 SQIVND (reference sequence). J lost 3 bases, V lost 6 bases, and 11 bases had no gene match.

This clone was counted at least ten times. The identical CDR3 is also encoded by other nucleotide sequences in the sample. The chain uses TRBV11-2 and TRBJ1-3; possibly TRBD1 for D (5 bases). V dropped 2 bases and J dropped 2 bases, with 7 bases sitting between them. Per germline, CDR1 SGHAT and CDR2 FQNNGV. There are 14 residues in the CDR3. CDR3: CASSLRTTGNTIYF. The CDR3 nucleotides read TGTGCCAGCAGCTTACGGACAACTGGAAACACCATATATTTT.

This clone was seen only a few times. Since the CDR3 does not end with the conserved phenylalanine or tryptophan, this likely comes from a read error. The chain is built from TRBV15 and TRBJ2-2; 14 bases are shared with TRBD2. This CDR3 has 20 amino acids. Germline lookup yields CDR1 LNHNV and CDR2 YYDKDF (reference sequence). As DNA, the CDR3 is TGTGCCACCAGTAGAGAAGCGGCCTTTGGGACTAGCGGGAGTCCCGGGGAGCTGTTTCTT. It encodes CATSREAAFGTSGSPGELFL.

This clone was picked up a small number of times. J is TRBJ1-4 and V is TRBV3-1; D might be TRBD1 (6 bases). CDR1 and CDR2 from the germline V gene are LGHDT and YNNKEL (reference sequence). The CDR3 runs 14 residues. Between the trimmed V and J ends, which lost 4 bases and 5 bases, there was a span of 11 bases. In DNA form, the CDR3 reads TGTGCCAGCAGCCTACAGGGTAGGAATGAAAAACTGTTTTTT. Protein sequence: CASSLQGRNEKLFF.

This clone has more than one count but fewer than ten. At one boundary the junction diverges from the germline segment, which might be a read error. The chain couples TRBV2 to TRBJ2-2; D unresolved. The CDR3 covers 12 residues. Germline V gene data show CDR1 as SNHLY and CDR2 as FYNNEI. The chain's CDR3 is CASSEITVELFF. In DNA form, the CDR3 reads TGTGCCAGCAGTGAAATTACCGTGGAGCTGTTTTTT.

This clone was seen ten or more times. V is TRBV5-4 and J is TRBJ1-2; TRBD1 matches at 8 bases. Germline V gene sequence: CDR1 SGHNT, CDR2 YYREEE (reference sequence). The trim removed 4 bases at V and 14 bases at J, leaving 10 bases unmatched. The CDR3 spans 12 residues. Written as DNA, the CDR3 is TGTGCCAGCAGCCTGGACAGGGAGTTAGGAACCTTC. Residues: CASSLDRELGTF.

This clone was counted at least ten times. The CDR3, as DNA: TGTGCCAGCAGCTTATTTGGGGGATCTGGGGCCAACGTCCTGACTTTC. This translates into CASSLFGGSGANVLTF. V gene TRBV7-2 combines with J gene TRBJ2-6; D might be TRBD1 or TRBD2, each matching 5 bases. Looked up from germline, CDR1 is SGHTA and CDR2 is FQGNSA. Deletions cut 2 bases from V and 1 base from J, with 9 bases between. The CDR3 loop spans 16 amino acids.

Only a few counts were recorded for this clone. The junction departs from germline at one end; a sequencing error may be responsible. The chain couples TRBV20-1 to TRBJ2-7; 9 bases map to TRBD1. The CDR3 is 14 amino acids. CDR1 DFQATT and CDR2 SNEGSKA come from the germline V gene (reference sequence). The CDR3: CSARARDRAYEQCF. CDR3 bases: TGCAGTGCTAGAGCCCGGGACAGGGCATACGAGCAGTGCTTC.

In this sample, this clone turned up a few times. This clone may be a read error of a much larger clone one base away. J is TRBJ2-7 and V is TRBV7-9; D not certain. V was pared by 7 bases and J by 1 base, with 8 bases between. The CDR3 extends over 12 amino acids. CDR1 SEHNR and CDR2 FQNEAQ come from the germline V gene (reference sequence). CDR3 DNA sequence: TGTGCCAGCATCCCCGAGTCCTACGAGCAGTACTTC. Its protein product is CASIPESYEQYF.

This clone was seen a few times. This chain joins TRBV7-2 and TRBJ2-2, with 7 bases identical to TRBD1. With 3 bases clipped from V and 0 bases from J, the junction kept 7 bases outside the gene matches. Germline lookup yields CDR1 SGHTA and CDR2 FQGNSA. The CDR3 runs to 17 residues. CDR3 bases: TGTGCCAGCAGCTTCGGGACCGGGACAGCGAACACCGGGGAGCTGTTTTTT. Translated, it gives CASSFGTGTANTGELFF.

By proportion, this clone is medium-sized (0.01 to 0.1%). The identical CDR3 is also encoded by other nucleotide sequences in the sample. The V and J genes are TRBV20-1 and TRBJ2-1; D gene ambiguous. The V and J ends lost 0 bases and 3 bases respectively, with 6 bases between them. The CDR3 runs to 13 residues. Germline values: CDR1 DFQATT, CDR2 SNEGSKA (reference sequence). The CDR3 DNA reads TGCAGTGCTAGAGAAGCCAGCTACAATGAGCAGTTCTTC. Amino acids: CSAREASYNEQFF.

In its sample, this clone was seen many times. This chain connects TRBV7-8 to TRBJ2-3; 7 bases are shared with TRBD1. The CDR3 is made up of 15 amino acids. V lost 4 bases to trimming and J lost 4 bases; unmatched junction nucleotides: 8. Germline CDR1 reads SGHVS; CDR2 reads FQNEAQ. The DNA for the CDR3 is TGTGCCAGCAGCTCCCAGGGGGATAGGGCAGATACGCAGTATTTT. Its translation is CASSSQGDRADTQYF.

This rearrangement joins TRBV6-2 or TRBV6-3 to TRBJ2-7, with D perhaps being TRBD1 or TRBD2 (5 bases each). The CDR3 contains 12 residues. V lost 6 bases and J 4 bases, leaving 10 bases between the germline ends. Germline V gives CDR1 MNHEY, CDR2 SVGEGT. CDR3 amino acids: CASRRREYEQYF. In DNA, the CDR3 is TGTGCCAGCAGGCGCAGGGAGTACGAGCAGTACTTC.

This clone has a handful of counts. The chain combines TRBV27 with TRBJ2-7; possible D gene TRBD1, 6 bases. The V end was cut by 2 bases, the J end by 3 bases, with 14 bases between. This CDR3 spans 15 amino acids. Germline CDR1 MNHEY, CDR2 SMNVEV (reference sequence). The CDR3 nucleotides read TGTGCCAGCAGTTTAATCCGGACAGCTGTCTACGAGCAGTACTTC. Encoded protein: CASSLIRTAVYEQYF.

This clone has a count of ten or more. The rearrangement uses TRBV3-1 and TRBJ2-1; either TRBD1 or TRBD2 may fit D (5 bases each). From germline, CDR1 is LGHDT and CDR2 YNNKEL (reference sequence). There are 14 residues in the CDR3. V was shortened by 5 bases and J by 12 bases, with 20 bases between the two germline ends. CDR3 in DNA: TGTGCCAGCAGCATAATCCGGGGCGCCCCCATGCAGTTCTTC. It yields the protein CASSIIRGAPMQFF.

This clone was seen at least ten times. The J gene is TRBJ2-1, the V gene TRBV4-1; no definite D call. Trimming took off 1 base at V and 4 bases at J, with 8 bases between the two ends. The germline CDR1 and CDR2 sequences are MGHRA and YSYEKL. The CDR3 is 14 residues long. CDR3 region: CASSQVTRYNEQFF. Here the CDR3 DNA reads TGCGCCAGCAGCCAAGTAACCAGGTACAATGAGCAGTTCTTC.

This clone has a count of ten or more. The rearrangement joins TRBV15 to TRBJ2-7, with D uncertain. Germline CDR1 LNHNV, CDR2 YYDKDF (reference sequence). The ends were cut back, 0 bases at V and 2 bases at J, with 8 bases in the middle. The length of the CDR3 is 14 residues. The CDR3 bases are TGTGCCACCAGCAGAGACGAGAGTCCCTACGAGCAGTACTTC. Translation: CATSRDESPYEQYF.

Of note for this clone: The germline gene is not matched at one end of the junction; a read error may be the cause. The V call is TRBV20-1, the J call TRBJ1-1; D is uncertain. The CDR3 consists of 15 residues. Germline V gene lookup returns CDR1 DFQATT and CDR2 SNEGSKA (reference sequence). DNA for the CDR3: TGCAGTGCTATCACAGACCCGTCGGGAGTTGGTACAGCTCTCTTT. The encoded protein is CSAITDPSGVGTALF.

This clone was counted ten times or more. The chain links TRBV10-3 to TRBJ1-5, with D tentatively TRBD1 (6 bases). CDR1 and CDR2 from the germline V gene are ENHRY and SYGVKD. This CDR3 is 15 amino acids long. V lost 2 bases, J lost 1 base, and 9 bases lay in between. The CDR3 loop is CAISEPGVSNQPQHF. CDR3 in DNA: TGTGCCATCAGTGAGCCAGGGGTGAGCAATCAGCCCCAGCATTTT.

The CDR3 coding sequence is TGTGCCAGCAGTTCGGATCAACAGGGGGATACGCAGTATTTT. Its translation is CASSSDQQGDTQYF. The rearrangement uses TRBV28 and TRBJ2-3; TRBD1 matches at 7 bases. Germline CDR1 is MDHEN and CDR2 is SYDVKM. The V segment lost 4 bases and the J segment 6 bases; nucleotides outside the gene matches: 7. This CDR3 spans 14 amino acids.